The entry below gives a single T cell receptor beta chain sequence along with its context. This clonotype was observed a single time. Its cognate antigen has yet to be identified. No much larger clone is present one base from it, and per-base qualities are unavailable. The CDR3 numbers 13 residues from cysteine through phenylalanine. The entry retains the CDR3 DNA only, 39 bases that are in frame from base 1. The junction shows trimming of 3 bases on V and 10 bases on J, plus 13 bases between the germline ends. The library was produced with 5' RACE. The sequencer listed for this sample is Illumina HiSeq 2500. A second PCR of roughly 6 to 11 cycles was run with a J-beta primer mix and a sample-barcoded 5' primer. A unique molecular identifier was introduced onto each TCR beta cDNA molecule by a template-switch 5' adaptor carrying 12 random nucleotides. Each sample yielded at least 2.5 million CDR3-containing paired-end reads. First-strand cDNA synthesis was performed from all RNA using the Mint cDNA synthesis kit, with priming by a TRBC-specific oligonucleotide. After uracil-DNA glycosylase treatment, a first 18-cycle PCR used universal primers M1SS and BC2_uni_R on all cDNA. For the original study's pipeline: For normalization, 1 million high-quality reads, each with a distinct molecular identifier, were randomly selected from each sample. Instead of being binned into consensus sequences, reads with shared molecular identifiers were discarded. MiTCR, with a Q25 quality threshold and the strictest error-elimination algorithm, was used for CDR3 identification, clonotype clustering and error correction. Lower-bound total TCR beta diversity was estimated with a nonparametric unseen species model using Euler transformation. TCRdb trimmed the raw reads at Q25, called clones with MiXCR and kept productive beta chains. Here each entry gathers all rows of one CDR3 protein and keeps the most common genes and DNA. The V and J calls were not made by the authors but by TCRdb's processing. The sample table shows about 1.1 million distinct CDR3 sequences, and more than 30% are seen once. The top ten clones comprise around 13% of the sample.

The data originate from a study of blood T cells in healthy people across ages (dated by TCRdb to the mid-2010s). With regard to the full study: In model experiments, template switching captured roughly one uniquely barcoded TCR beta cDNA molecule for every two T cells. To avoid experimental bias, donors of different ages were distributed randomly across sequencing lanes. Four age groups were formed from the donors: young (average 16 years), middle-aged (around 40), aged (around 68) and long-lived (around 82). To track age-related changes in TCR beta repertoire diversity, the study relied on deep sequencing normalized with unique cDNA molecular identifiers. The study analyzed two additional independent replicas of 1 million unique cDNA reads from the same blood draw for two donors, one aged 18 to 30 and one aged 80 or older.

The approximately 39 donors, aged roughly 6 to 90 years, were systemically healthy Caucasian individuals from Russia. Each donor gave 8 to 10 milliliters of peripheral blood, collected into EDTA-treated Vacutainer tubes. PBMCs were isolated by Ficoll-Paque density-gradient centrifugation, with at least 6 million obtained per sample. Total RNA, at least 6 micrograms per sample, was extracted from PBMCs with Trizol reagent. For every donor, an aliquot of PBMCs went through flow cytometry to measure the percentages of naive CD45RAhigh/CD27high T cells. The paper's findings and limits, for the study overall: Because donor CMV infection status was unknown, age-related changes in expanded clonotypes were potentially confounded. The percentage of naive T cells measured by flow cytometry correlated strongly with observed TCR beta diversity. As age increased, observed TCR beta diversity per million T cells dropped in a roughly linear way, and a significant reduction was already evident by age about 36. Estimates of total diversity based on one million sequenced T cells were considered lower bounds and underestimates. Compared with the aged group, the long-lived group had more naive CD4+ T cells, fewer expanded clones and increased TCR diversity, a pattern suggesting age selection. Bulk unsorted PBMC profiling prevented conclusive comparison of naive and antigen-experienced compartments.

The receptor was derived from a young man in good health. Sequencing was carried out using blood. The receptor chain draws on TRBV12-3 or TRBV12-4 and TRBJ2-1; TRBD2 could be the D gene, as 5 bases match. Here the CDR3 is given as CASSLRVDGEQFF. The DNA reads TGTGCCAGCAGTTTGAGGGTCGACGGAGAGCAGTTCTTC.